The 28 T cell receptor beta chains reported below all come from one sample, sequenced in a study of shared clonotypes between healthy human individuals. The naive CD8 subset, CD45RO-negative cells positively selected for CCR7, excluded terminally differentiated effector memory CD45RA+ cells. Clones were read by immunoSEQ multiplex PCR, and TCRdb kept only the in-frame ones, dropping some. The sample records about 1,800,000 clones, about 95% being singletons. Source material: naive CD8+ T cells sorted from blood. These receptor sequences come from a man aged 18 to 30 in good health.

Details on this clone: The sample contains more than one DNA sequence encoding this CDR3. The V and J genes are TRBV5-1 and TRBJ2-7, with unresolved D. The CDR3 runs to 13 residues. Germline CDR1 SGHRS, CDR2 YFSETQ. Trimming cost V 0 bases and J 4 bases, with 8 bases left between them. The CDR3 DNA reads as TGCGCCAGCAGCTTGGGTGGGATGTACGAGCAGTACTTC. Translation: CASSLGGMYEQYF.

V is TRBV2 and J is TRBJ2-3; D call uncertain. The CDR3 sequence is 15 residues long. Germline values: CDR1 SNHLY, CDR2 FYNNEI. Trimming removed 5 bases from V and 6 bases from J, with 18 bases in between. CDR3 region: CASSTGPTSYDTQYF. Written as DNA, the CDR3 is TGTGCCAGCAGTACCGGGCCTACCTCCTACGATACGCAGTATTTT.

The CDR3: CASSRLAGGRAGLGSHTGELFF. CDR3 nucleotide sequence: TGTGCCAGCTCAAGGCTAGCAGGGGGACGAGCGGGGCTCGGATCTCACACCGGGGAGCTGTTTTTT. V is TRBV18 and J is TRBJ2-2; D tentatively reads TRBD1 or TRBD2 (7 bases each). V shed 5 bases and J shed 3 bases, with 34 bases lying between them. The CDR3 contains 22 residues. CDR1 KGHSH and CDR2 LQKENI come from the germline V gene.

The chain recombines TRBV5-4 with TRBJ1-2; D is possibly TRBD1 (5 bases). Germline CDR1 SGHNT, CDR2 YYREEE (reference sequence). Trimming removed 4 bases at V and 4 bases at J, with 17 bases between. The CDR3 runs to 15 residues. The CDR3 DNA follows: TGTGCCAGCAGCGACCACGGGACCAAATCCTATGGCTACACCTTC. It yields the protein CASSDHGTKSYGYTF.

The DNA for the CDR3 is TGTGCCAGCAGCATATCCCAGACCCAGTACTTC. The encoded protein is CASSISQTQYF. This chain connects TRBV5-4 to TRBJ2-5; D gene uncertain. This CDR3 region has 11 residues. The ends were cut back, 4 bases at V and 6 bases at J, with 7 bases in the middle. The germline CDR1 and CDR2 sequences are SGHNT and YYREEE (reference sequence).

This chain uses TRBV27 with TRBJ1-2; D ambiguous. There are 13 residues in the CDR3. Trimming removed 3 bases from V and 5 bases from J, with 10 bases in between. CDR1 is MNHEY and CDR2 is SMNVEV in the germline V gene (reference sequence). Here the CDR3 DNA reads TGTGCCAGCAGTTTTAGTTATGGATATGGCTACACCTTC. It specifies CASSFSYGYGYTF.

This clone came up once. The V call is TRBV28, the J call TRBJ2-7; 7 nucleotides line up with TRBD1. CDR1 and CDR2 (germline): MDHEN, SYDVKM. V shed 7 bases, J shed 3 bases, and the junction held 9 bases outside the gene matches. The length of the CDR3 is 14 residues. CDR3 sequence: CASTTGQVRYEQYF. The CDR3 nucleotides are TGTGCCAGCACAACAGGACAGGTCCGCTACGAGCAGTACTTC.

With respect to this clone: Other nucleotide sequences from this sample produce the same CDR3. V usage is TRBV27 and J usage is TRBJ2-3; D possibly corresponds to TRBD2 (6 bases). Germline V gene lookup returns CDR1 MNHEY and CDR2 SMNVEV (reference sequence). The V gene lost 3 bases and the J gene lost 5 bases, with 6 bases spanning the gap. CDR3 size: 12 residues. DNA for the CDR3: TGTGCCAGCAGTTTCGGGGGAGATACGCAGTATTTT. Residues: CASSFGGDTQYF.

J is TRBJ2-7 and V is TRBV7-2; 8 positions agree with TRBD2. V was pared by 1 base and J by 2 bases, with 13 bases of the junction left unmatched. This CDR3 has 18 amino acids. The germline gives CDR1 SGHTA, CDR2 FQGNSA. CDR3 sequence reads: CASSLEVLLAGKPYEQYF. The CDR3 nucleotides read TGTGCCAGCAGCTTAGAGGTCCTCTTAGCGGGGAAACCCTACGAGCAGTACTTC.

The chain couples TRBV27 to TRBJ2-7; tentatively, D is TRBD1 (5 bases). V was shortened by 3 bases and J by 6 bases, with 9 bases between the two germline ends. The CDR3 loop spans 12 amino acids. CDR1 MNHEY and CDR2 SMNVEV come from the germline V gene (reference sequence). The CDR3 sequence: CASSFRGAEQYF. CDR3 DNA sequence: TGTGCCAGCAGTTTTAGGGGCGCCGAGCAGTACTTC.

The CDR3 sequence is CASSQDTRREGQETQYF. CDR3 DNA sequence: TGCGCCAGCAGCCAAGATACTCGACGGGAGGGACAAGAGACCCAGTACTTC. The chain is built from TRBV4-3 and TRBJ2-5; 8 nucleotides agree with TRBD2. The junction had 8 bases not matched to a gene; V was cut back by 0 bases and J by 2 bases. The CDR3 consists of 17 residues. The V gene's germline CDR1 is LGHNA and CDR2 YSLEER.

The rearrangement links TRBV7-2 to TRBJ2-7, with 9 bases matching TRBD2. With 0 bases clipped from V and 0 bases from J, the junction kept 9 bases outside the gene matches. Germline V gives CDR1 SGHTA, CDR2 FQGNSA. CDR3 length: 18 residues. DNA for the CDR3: TGTGCCAGCAGCTTAGCAGTCACTAGCGGGTCCATCTCCTACGAGCAGTACTTC. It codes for CASSLAVTSGSISYEQYF. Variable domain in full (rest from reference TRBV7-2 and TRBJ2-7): GAGVSQSPSNKVTEKGKDVELRCDPISGHTALYWYRQSLGQGLEFLIYFQGNSAPDKSGLPSDRFSAERTGGSVSTLTIQRTQQEDSAVYLCASSLAVTSGSISYEQYFGPGTRLTVT.

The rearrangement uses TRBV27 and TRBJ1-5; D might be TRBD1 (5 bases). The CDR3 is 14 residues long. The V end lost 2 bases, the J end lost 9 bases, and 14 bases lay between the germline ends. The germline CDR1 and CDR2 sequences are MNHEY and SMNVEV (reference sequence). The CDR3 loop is CASSLLGGQWPQHF. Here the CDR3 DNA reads TGTGCCAGCAGTTTACTCGGGGGTCAGTGGCCCCAGCATTTT.

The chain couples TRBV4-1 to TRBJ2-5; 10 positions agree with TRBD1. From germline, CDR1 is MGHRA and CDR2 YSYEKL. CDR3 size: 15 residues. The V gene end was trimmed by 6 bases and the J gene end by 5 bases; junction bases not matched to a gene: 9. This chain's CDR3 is CASSRYRDRGETQYF. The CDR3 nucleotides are TGCGCCAGCAGTCGTTACCGGGACAGGGGTGAGACCCAGTACTTC.

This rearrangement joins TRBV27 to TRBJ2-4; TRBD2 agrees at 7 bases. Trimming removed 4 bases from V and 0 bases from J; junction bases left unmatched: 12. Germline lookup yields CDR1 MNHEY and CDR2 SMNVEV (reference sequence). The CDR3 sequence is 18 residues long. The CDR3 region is CASSSTAAGPLAKNIQYF. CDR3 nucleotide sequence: TGTGCCAGCAGTTCTACCGCAGCGGGGCCTCTAGCCAAAAACATTCAGTACTTC.

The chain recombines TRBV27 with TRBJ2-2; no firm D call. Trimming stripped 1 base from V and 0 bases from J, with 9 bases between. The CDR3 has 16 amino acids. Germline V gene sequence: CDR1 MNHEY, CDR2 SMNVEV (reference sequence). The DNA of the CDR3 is TGTGCCAGCAGTTTATTGTCCTTCACGAACACCGGGGAGCTGTTTTTT. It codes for CASSLLSFTNTGELFF.

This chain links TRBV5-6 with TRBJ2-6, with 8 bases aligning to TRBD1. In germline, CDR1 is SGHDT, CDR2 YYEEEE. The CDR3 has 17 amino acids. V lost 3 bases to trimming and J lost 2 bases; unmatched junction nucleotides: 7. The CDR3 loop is CASSSSPTGAGANVLTF. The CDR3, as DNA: TGTGCCAGCAGCTCCTCACCGACAGGGGCTGGGGCCAACGTCCTGACTTTC.

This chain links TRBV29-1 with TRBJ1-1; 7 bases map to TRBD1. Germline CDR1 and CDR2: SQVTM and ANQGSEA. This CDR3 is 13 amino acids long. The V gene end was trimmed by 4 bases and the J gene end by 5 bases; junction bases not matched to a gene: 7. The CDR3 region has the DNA TGCAGCGTTGCGACAGGGCCAGGGACTGAAGCTTTCTTT. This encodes CSVATGPGTEAFF.

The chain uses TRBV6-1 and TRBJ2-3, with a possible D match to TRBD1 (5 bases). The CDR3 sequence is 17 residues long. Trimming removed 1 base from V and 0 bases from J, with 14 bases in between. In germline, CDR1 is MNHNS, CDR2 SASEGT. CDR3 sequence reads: CASSEEVQGLSTDTQYF. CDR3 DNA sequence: TGTGCCAGCAGTGAAGAAGTCCAGGGCTTAAGCACAGATACGCAGTATTTT.

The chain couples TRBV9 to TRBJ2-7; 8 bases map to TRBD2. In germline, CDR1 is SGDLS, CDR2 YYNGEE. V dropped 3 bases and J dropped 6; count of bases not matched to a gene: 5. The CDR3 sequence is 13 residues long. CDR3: CASSAGLAGEQYF. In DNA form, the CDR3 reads TGTGCCAGCAGCGCAGGACTAGCTGGCGAGCAGTACTTC.

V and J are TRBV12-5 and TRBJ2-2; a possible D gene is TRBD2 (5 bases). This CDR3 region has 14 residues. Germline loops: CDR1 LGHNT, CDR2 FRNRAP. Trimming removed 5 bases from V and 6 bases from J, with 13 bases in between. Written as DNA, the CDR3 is TGTGCTAGTGGTCTAGAGGGCCCGGCCGGGGAGCTGTTTTTT. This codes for CASGLEGPAGELFF.

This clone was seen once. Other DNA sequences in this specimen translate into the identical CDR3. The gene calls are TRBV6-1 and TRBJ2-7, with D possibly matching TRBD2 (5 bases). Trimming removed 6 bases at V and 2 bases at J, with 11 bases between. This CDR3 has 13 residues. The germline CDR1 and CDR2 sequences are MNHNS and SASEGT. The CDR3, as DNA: TGTGCCAGCAGGGAGACCGGGACCTACGAGCAGTACTTC. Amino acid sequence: CASRETGTYEQYF.

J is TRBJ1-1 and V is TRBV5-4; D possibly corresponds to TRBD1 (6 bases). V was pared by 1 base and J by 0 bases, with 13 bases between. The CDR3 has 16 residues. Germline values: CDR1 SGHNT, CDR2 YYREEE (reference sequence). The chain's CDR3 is CASSLFQGPLNTEAFF. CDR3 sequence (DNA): TGTGCCAGCAGCTTGTTTCAGGGGCCCCTGAACACTGAAGCTTTCTTT. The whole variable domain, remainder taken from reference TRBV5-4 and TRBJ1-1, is ETGVTQSPTHLIKTRGQQVTLRCSSQSGHNTVSWYQQALGQGPQFIFQYYREEENGRGNFPPRFSGLQFPNYSSELNVNALELDDSALYLCASSLFQGPLNTEAFFGQGTRLTVV.

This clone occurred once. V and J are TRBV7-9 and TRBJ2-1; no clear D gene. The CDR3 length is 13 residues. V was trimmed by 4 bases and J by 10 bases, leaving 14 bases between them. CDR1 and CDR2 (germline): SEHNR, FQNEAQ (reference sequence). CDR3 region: CASSWAPGIEQFF. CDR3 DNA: TGTGCCAGCAGCTGGGCCCCGGGCATAGAGCAGTTCTTC.

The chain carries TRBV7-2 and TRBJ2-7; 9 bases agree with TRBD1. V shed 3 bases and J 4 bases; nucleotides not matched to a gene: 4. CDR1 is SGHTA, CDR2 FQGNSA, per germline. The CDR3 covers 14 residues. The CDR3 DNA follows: TGTGCCAGCAGCTTCCTCGGGACAGGGTACGAGCAGTACTTC. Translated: CASSFLGTGYEQYF.

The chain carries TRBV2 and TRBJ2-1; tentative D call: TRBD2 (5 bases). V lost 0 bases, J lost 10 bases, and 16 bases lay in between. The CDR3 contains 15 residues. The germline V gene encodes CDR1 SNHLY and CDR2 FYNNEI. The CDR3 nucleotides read TGTGCCAGCAGTGAAGCTGCGACTATTAATTACGAGCAGTTCTTC. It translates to CASSEAATINYEQFF.

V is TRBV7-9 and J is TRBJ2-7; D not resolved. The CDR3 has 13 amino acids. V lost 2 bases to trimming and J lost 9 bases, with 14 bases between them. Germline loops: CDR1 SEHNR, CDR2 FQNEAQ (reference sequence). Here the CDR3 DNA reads TGTGCCAGCAGCTTACGGACCGACATGGGGCAGTACTTC. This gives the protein CASSLRTDMGQYF.

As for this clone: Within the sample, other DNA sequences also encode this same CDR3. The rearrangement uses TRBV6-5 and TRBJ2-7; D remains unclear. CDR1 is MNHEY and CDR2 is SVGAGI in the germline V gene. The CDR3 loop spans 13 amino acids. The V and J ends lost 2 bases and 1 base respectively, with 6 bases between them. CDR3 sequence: CASSYGPSYEQYF. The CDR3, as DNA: TGTGCCAGCAGTTACGGCCCGTCCTACGAGCAGTACTTC.